This TCR beta chain was sequenced for a study of blood T cell repertoires in COVID-19. Across the study: Nucleic acid was either cDNA or gDNA, and it came from T cells, B-cell-depleted T cells, or PBMCs.

There are 12 residues in the CDR3. CDR1 is SEHNR, CDR2 FQNEAQ, per germline (reference sequence). V gave up 0 bases and J gave up 7 bases, with 6 bases separating them. Original handling: Estimates of nucleated cell counts were drawn from the amplification of reference gene primers. TCRdb's table, derived via immunoSEQ multiplex PCR, lists solely in-frame clones and lacks some. The D gene and trimming were derived from the DNA, and the V and J assignments and clone size from that table. The table shows 200,000 to 250,000 clones, with 87% occurring only once. The sequence came from a woman younger than 30 who had recovered from COVID-19. V and J are TRBV7-9 and TRBJ1-1; D unclear. The sample comprised peripheral blood. CDR3 nucleotides: TGTGCCAGCAGCTTAGCGGACTTTGAAGCTTTCTTT. Translated, it gives CASSLADFEAFF. Drawing the rest from reference TRBV7-9 and TRBJ1-1, the complete variable domain is DTGVSQNPRHKITKRGQNVTFRCDPISEHNRLYWYRQTLGQGPEFLTYFQNEAQLEKSRLLSDRFSAERPKGSFSTLEIQRTEQGDSAMYLCASSLADFEAFFGQGTRLTVV.